This T cell receptor (beta chain) was documented in a study of blood T cell repertoires in COVID-19 (dated by TCRdb to the early 2020s). Broadly, across the study: Samples covering the acute and convalescent phases of COVID-19 were provided by collaborators in the United States, Italy and Spain. A de-identified subject ID, COVID-19 status, age in years and sex were almost always included in the sample metadata. Samples came from the ongoing ImmuneRACE study (first 160 participants) plus 1,254 subjects from 6 global collaborators. The material from the prospective study consisted of cDNA or gDNA derived from T cells, B-cell-depleted T cells, or PBMCs. Where available, HLA class I and class II types were obtained from metadata supplied by the sample provider rather than from assay-based typing. The dataset comprised deeply sampled blood TCRbeta repertoires from subjects exposed to, actively infected with, or recovered from COVID-19. The repertoires were released in a freely available public database meant as a resource for research on the immune response to SARS-CoV-2.

V is trimmed back by 2 bases and J by 8 bases, and the junction contains 5 bases that no gene match accounts for. CDR3 length: 15 amino acids, cysteine to phenylalanine. Only the CDR3 part of the read is kept: 45 bases, read in frame from the first base. For CDR1 and CDR2, the germline V gene lists MNHEY and SVGEGT. TCRbeta CDR3 regions were amplified from genomic DNA by means of the immunoSEQ Assay, a bias-controlled multiplex PCR. The published analysis was carried out like this. Nucleated cell counts per sample were estimated from amplification of reference gene primers within the assay. Sequence reads were collapsed and filtered to measure the absolute abundance of every unique TCRbeta CDR3 rearrangement. For each sample, productive Simpson clonality was calculated as the square root of Simpson's diversity index over productive rearrangements. TCRdb obtained this table from immuneACCESS and retained in-frame rearrangements with V and J assigned. These tables miss some clones; where compared with another copy, unresolved V genes account for less than half of the shortfall, and the remainder is unexplained. V, J and clone size are those of that table, while D and trimming were read from the DNA. The sample data list under 12,000 clones, and about 90% of these were observed just once. The top ten hold approximately 4.3% of the sample.

The collaborating institutions used their own protocols to collect whole blood in K2EDTA tubes. Collaborator samples were shipped for TCRbeta analysis as frozen whole blood, isolated PBMCs, or DNA extracted from either sample type. A note on this clone: This receptor's antigen is unknown. No much larger clonotype is one base removed from it; base qualities were not supplied.

General conclusions and limits of the study: The amount of clinical and demographic metadata varied by source and participant and was provided uncurated.

The sequenced sample consisted of peripheral blood. The receptor chain draws on TRBV6-2 or TRBV6-3 and TRBJ1-4; 10 middle bases align to TRBD1. This TCR derives from a human donor in a cohort sampled during active COVID-19. The DNA sequence reads TGTGCCAGCAGTTACCACGGGACAGGGGAAGAAAAACTGTTTTTT. This codes for CASSYHGTGEEKLFF.